These T cell receptor beta chains were read from a single sample in a study of follicular helper T cells after annual influenza vaccination. Method: immunoSEQ multiplex PCR; TCRdb's copy keeps in-frame clones and lacks some. The sample carries about 9,800 clones, 83% recorded once. The sequencing here drew on CXCR5- memory CD4+ T cells sorted from blood, taken 7 days after influenza vaccination. The origin of the receptors is an adult who received the influenza vaccine. The CDR3 runs from the conserved cysteine through the conserved F or W. The D gene is left open where the match is weak. Clone size is shown for a subset of rows, as once, few, many or a class of expanded clone.

v_gene	abundance	d_gene	j_gene	CDR3nt	CDR3aa
TRBV9	NA	NA	TRBJ2-3	TGTGCCAGCAGCGTCGGGTGGGGGATAGGGGCCCCAGATACGCAGTATTTT	CASSVGWGIGAPDTQYF
TRBV6-6	NA	NA	TRBJ2-1	TGTGCCAGCGGGGGCAGGTCCAATGAGCAGTTCTTC	CASGGRSNEQFF
TRBV29-1	NA	NA	TRBJ2-7	TGCAGCGTTGATTGGCCCCTACCAGGGGACCACGAGCAGTACTTC	CSVDWPLPGDHEQYF
TRBV4-3	NA	NA	TRBJ1-4	TGCGCCAGCAGCCAACTAGGGACGCTCGCTACTAATGAAAAACTGTTTTTT	CASSQLGTLATNEKLFF
TRBV5-4	NA	TRBD2	TRBJ2-7	TGTGCCAGCAGCCCTGGGACAGGTGGACTAGCGGGGTACGAGCAGTACTTC	CASSPGTGGLAGYEQYF
TRBV9	NA	NA	TRBJ2-7	TGTGCCAGCAGCGTAGGGGGGGTAGCCTACGAGCAGTACTTC	CASSVGGVAYEQYF
TRBV7-2	NA	TRBD2	TRBJ2-4	TGTGCCAGCAGCTCCCTTTTCGGGGGGGCCGAGCAAAACATTCAGTACTTC	CASSSLFGGAEQNIQYF
TRBV27	NA	NA	TRBJ1-2	TGTGCCAGCAGTCGATCAGCAAACTATGGCTACACCTTC	CASSRSANYGYTF
TRBV6-5	few	TRBD1	TRBJ1-5	TGTGCCTGCAGAGGGGGCTACAATCAGCCCCAGCATTTT	CACRGGYNQPQHF
TRBV7-7	NA	TRBD1	TRBJ2-2	TGTGCTAGCAGCTCCAACAGGGGCCATTCTAGCGGGGAGCTGTTTTTT	CASSSNRGHSSGELFF
TRBV7-2	NA	NA	TRBJ2-4	TGTGCCAGCAGCCTTCGAGCGCTAGATCGTGGAAACATTCAGTACTTC	CASSLRALDRGNIQYF
TRBV7-2	NA	NA	TRBJ2-7	TGTGCCAGCAGCTTATCCTCGGTTGTGAGGGGAACGAGCTCCTACGAGCAGTACTTC	CASSLSSVVRGTSSYEQYF
TRBV6-1	NA	NA	TRBJ2-2	TGTGCCAGCAGGGAAGGGACCCTAGCTTCCCTACACACCGGGGAGCTGTTTTTT	CASREGTLASLHTGELFF
TRBV2	NA	NA	TRBJ1-2	TGTGCCAGCAGTGCCGGGCAACGGGATGGCTACACCTTC	CASSAGQRDGYTF
TRBV10-3	few	NA	TRBJ1-5	TGTGCCATCAGTGAGGAGGGAAATCAGCCCCAGCATTTT	CAISEEGNQPQHF
TRBV29-1	NA	NA	TRBJ2-1	TGCAGCGTTGATCACCCTAACTACAATGAGCAGTTCTTC	CSVDHPNYNEQFF
TRBV5-5	NA	NA	TRBJ1-1	TGTGCCAGCAGCTTGGTAGGAATGAACACTGAAGCTTTCTTT	CASSLVGMNTEAFF
TRBV20-1	NA	NA	TRBJ1-1	TGCAGTGCTGGTGACAGTGAAGCTTTCTTT	CSAGDSEAFF
TRBV4-2	NA	NA	TRBJ1-2	TGTGCCAGCAGCCAAGATAGGCAGGTGTACTATGGCTACACCTTC	CASSQDRQVYYGYTF
TRBV18	NA	NA	TRBJ1-5	TGTGCCAGCTCACCACAGGATGCACTGGTGGGCCAGCCCCAGCATTTT	CASSPQDALVGQPQHF
TRBV4-3	NA	NA	TRBJ1-1	TGCGCCAGCAGCCAAGGTCGAGGAAGACGGAACACTGAAGCTTTCTTT	CASSQGRGRRNTEAFF
TRBV9	NA	NA	TRBJ2-3	TGTGCCAGCAGCGTAAGGAGAGACACAGATACGCAGTATTTT	CASSVRRDTDTQYF
TRBV7-9	NA	TRBD2	TRBJ2-7	TGTGCCAGCAGCTTATCCGGGACTAGCGATCAGTACTTC	CASSLSGTSDQYF
TRBV4-1	NA	NA	TRBJ1-3	TGCGCCAGCAGCCCTTCAGATCTTGGAAACACCATATATTTT	CASSPSDLGNTIYF
TRBV19	NA	TRBD1	TRBJ1-1	TGTGCCAGTAGTTCGACAGGGGCTGAAGCTTTCTTT	CASSSTGAEAFF
TRBV7-3	NA	NA	TRBJ2-1	TGTGCCAGCAGCTCCCATGCAGCCTACAATGAGCAGTTCTTC	CASSSHAAYNEQFF
TRBV7-9	NA	NA	TRBJ2-1	TGTGCCAGCAGCTTAGTGGGCCAAATCCAGGCCCCGGGGTGGAATGAGCAGTTCTTC	CASSLVGQIQAPGWNEQFF
TRBV6-5	NA	TRBD1	TRBJ2-7	TGTGCCAGACAACGGGACAGGGGGTCCTACGAGCAGTACTTC	CARQRDRGSYEQYF
TRBV6-5	NA	NA	TRBJ1-6	TGTGCCAGCACCCAAGACAGGATTAATTCACCCCTCCACTTT	CASTQDRINSPLHF
TRBV6-5	few	NA	TRBJ2-7	TGTGCCAGCAGTTACACAACGGGACGCAGCTCCTACGAGCAGTACTTC	CASSYTTGRSSYEQYF
TRBV6-5	once	NA	TRBJ1-3	TGTGCCAGCAGTTATGGGGGATCGGGAAACACCATATATTTT	CASSYGGSGNTIYF
TRBV2	NA	NA	TRBJ2-5	TGTGCCAGCAGGACTACTGGACCAGGGACCAAGGCCCAGTACTTC	CASRTTGPGTKAQYF
TRBV9	NA	NA	TRBJ1-1	TGTGCCAGCAGCGTAGTGCCGGGACTGAACACTGAAGCTTTCTTT	CASSVVPGLNTEAFF
TRBV5-1	NA	NA	TRBJ1-2	TGCGCCAGCAGCTTCGGGGAGTTTGGCTATGGCTACACCTTC	CASSFGEFGYGYTF
TRBV7-3	once	NA	TRBJ2-2	TGTGCCAGCAGCACCCACAGGGGGGAGCTGTTTTTT	CASSTHRGELFF
TRBV6-5	NA	TRBD2	TRBJ2-1	TGTGCCAGCAGTTACTCTGCTAGCGGGGGGCTTAAGCAGTTCTTC	CASSYSASGGLKQFF
TRBV11-2	once	NA	TRBJ1-2	TGTGCCAGCAGCACATTGAGGGAGCGGTCAAATGGCTACACCTTC	CASSTLRERSNGYTF
TRBV2	NA	NA	TRBJ2-3	TGTGCCAGCAGTGGTGAACCTCTCACAGATACGCAGTATTTT	CASSGEPLTDTQYF
TRBV4-2	NA	TRBD1	TRBJ1-1	TGTGCCAGCAGCCAACAGGGGGGGAACACTGAAGCTTTCTTT	CASSQQGGNTEAFF
TRBV7-8	NA	TRBD2	TRBJ2-2	TGTGCCAGCAGCTTACCCCCCGGCCAAAGAAACTTAGCGGGGGGGACCACCGGGGAGCTGTTTTTT	CASSLPPGQRNLAGGTTGELFF
TRBV28	NA	NA	TRBJ1-4	TGTGCCAGCGGCGCACCCGGGACGGTGTTTTTT	CASGAPGTVFF
TRBV7-3	NA	NA	TRBJ1-1	TGTGCCAGCAGCCCCACTCCGGGTTGGACTGAAGCTTTCTTT	CASSPTPGWTEAFF
TRBV18	once	NA	TRBJ1-5	TGTGCCAGCTCACCATGGGGGGGGCATTGGGCCCAGCATTTT	CASSPWGGHWAQHF
TRBV18	NA	NA	TRBJ2-7	TGTGCCAGCTCACCAAACGAAGACTCCTACGAGCAGTACTTC	CASSPNEDSYEQYF
TRBV7-2	NA	TRBD2	TRBJ2-5	TGTGCCAGCAGCCAGCTAGCGGGGCGCTTGGGGGAGACCCAGTACTTC	CASSQLAGRLGETQYF
TRBV11-3	NA	NA	TRBJ1-1	TGTGCCAGCAGCCCTCGTGGCATGAACACTGAAGCTTTCTTT	CASSPRGMNTEAFF
TRBV4-3	few	TRBD1	TRBJ1-2	TGCGCCAGCAGCCTTACCGGACAGGGCGACTATGGCTACACCTTC	CASSLTGQGDYGYTF
TRBV5-6	once	NA	TRBJ1-2	TGTGCCAGCACCCCCCGGGGTTTTGTCGGCTACACCTTC	CASTPRGFVGYTF
TRBV11-1	NA	NA	TRBJ2-7	TGTGCCAGCAGCACCCTGATGGTTTCCTACGAGCAGTACTTC	CASSTLMVSYEQYF
TRBV4-1	NA	TRBD2	TRBJ2-3	TGCGCCAGCAGCCAAGATAGGTTCGGGGGGGGCACAGATACGCAGTATTTT	CASSQDRFGGGTDTQYF